A selection of T cell receptor beta chains follows, all from one sample in a study of cytomegalovirus exposure and HLA in healthy donors. TCRdb's table, derived via immunoSEQ multiplex PCR, lists solely in-frame clones and lacks some. The sample yields 130,000 or so clones, around four fifths seen once. The sequenced sample was PBMCs. The receptors come from a male donor in good health and CMV-seronegative. The CDR3 runs from the conserved cysteine through the conserved F or W. A D gene is named only where the DNA matches it firmly. Clone size is shown for a subset of rows, as once, few, many or a class of expanded clone.

abundance: .; d_gene: .; v_gene: TRBV4-3; j_gene: TRBJ2-2; CDR3aa: CASAAGYTGELFF; CDR3nt: TGCGCCAGCGCTGCGGGATACACCGGGGAGCTGTTTTTT
abundance: .; d_gene: .; v_gene: TRBV10-3; j_gene: TRBJ2-2; CDR3aa: CAISESSGSNTGELFF; CDR3nt: TGTGCCATCAGTGAGTCAAGCGGCTCGAACACCGGGGAGCTGTTTTTT
abundance: .; d_gene: .; v_gene: TRBV7-9; j_gene: TRBJ2-7; CDR3aa: CASSPTSLEQYF; CDR3nt: TGTGCCAGCAGTCCCACTTCCCTCGAGCAGTACTTC
abundance: few; d_gene: TRBD2; v_gene: TRBV27; j_gene: TRBJ2-3; CDR3aa: CASSLSPRLGRGATDTQYF; CDR3nt: TGTGCCAGCAGTTTATCACCCCGCCTCGGGAGGGGTGCGACAGATACGCAGTATTTT
abundance: .; d_gene: .; v_gene: TRBV15; j_gene: TRBJ1-2; CDR3aa: CATSPGEGYGYTF; CDR3nt: TGTGCCACCAGCCCTGGGGAGGGGTATGGCTACACCTTC
abundance: .; d_gene: .; v_gene: TRBV9; j_gene: TRBJ1-2; CDR3aa: CASSRGTASYGYTF; CDR3nt: TGTGCCAGCAGCCGAGGTACTGCGTCCTATGGCTACACCTTC
abundance: .; d_gene: .; v_gene: TRBV7-9; j_gene: TRBJ2-7; CDR3aa: CSSSSTAYEQYF; CDR3nt: TGTTCCAGCAGCTCGACAGCCTACGAGCAGTACTTC
abundance: .; d_gene: .; v_gene: TRBV6-5; j_gene: TRBJ2-3; CDR3aa: CASRQDPTDTQYF; CDR3nt: TGTGCCAGCAGACAGGATCCCACAGATACGCAGTATTTT
abundance: .; d_gene: .; v_gene: TRBV7-9; j_gene: TRBJ2-7; CDR3aa: CASSLIGGNEQYF; CDR3nt: TGTGCCAGCAGCTTAATCGGCGGAAACGAGCAGTACTTC
abundance: .; d_gene: TRBD1; v_gene: TRBV7-2; j_gene: TRBJ2-1; CDR3aa: CASSPSRQGNEQFF; CDR3nt: TGTGCCAGCAGCCCCAGCCGACAGGGGAATGAGCAGTTCTTC